The rows below give T cell receptor beta chains drawn from one sample of a study of blood T cell repertoires in COVID-19. Method: immunoSEQ multiplex PCR; TCRdb's copy keeps in-frame clones and lacks some. The data show under 100,000 clones, roughly 87% seen once. The sample comprised peripheral blood. Receptors were obtained from a man aged 25 to 40 with acute or convalescent COVID-19. The CDR3 runs from the conserved cysteine through the conserved F or W. A D gene is named only where the DNA matches it firmly. The listing skips clone size in some rows; elsewhere it reads once, few, many or a size class.

TRBV9	.	.	TRBJ1-1	CASSVGALGNTEAFF	TGTGCCAGCAGCGTAGGGGCCCTGGGGAACACTGAAGCTTTCTTT
TRBV11-2	.	.	TRBJ2-2	CASSSVRGRPNTGELFF	TGTGCCAGCAGCTCCGTCAGGGGTAGGCCAAACACCGGGGAGCTGTTTTTT
TRBV18	.	TRBD2	TRBJ2-3	CASSQQLAGSTDTQYF	TGTGCCAGCTCACAGCAACTAGCGGGGAGCACAGATACGCAGTATTTT
TRBV7-9	.	.	TRBJ2-1	CASSYPAGDEQFF	TGTGCCAGCAGCTACCCAGCAGGGGATGAGCAGTTCTTC
TRBV28	medium-sized	TRBD1	TRBJ1-6	CASSPDRENSPLHF	TGTGCCAGCAGCCCCGACAGGGAAAATTCACCCCTCCACTTT
TRBV7-3	.	.	TRBJ2-3	CASSFGLTDTQYF	TGTGCCAGCAGCTTTGGACTGACAGATACGCAGTATTTT
TRBV11-3	.	.	TRBJ2-2	CASSFSGAVGYTGELFF	TGTGCCAGCAGCTTCTCAGGGGCTGTTGGCTACACCGGGGAGCTGTTTTTT
TRBV6-5	.	.	TRBJ2-3	CASSPRVDATQYF	TGTGCCAGCAGTCCCCGAGTAGATGCTACGCAGTATTTT
TRBV27	.	TRBD2	TRBJ2-7	CASSLSSGSSYEQYF	TGTGCCAGCAGTTTGAGTAGCGGGAGCTCCTACGAGCAGTACTTC
TRBV7-9	.	TRBD2	TRBJ2-2	CASSKLAGGSNTGELFF	TGTGCCAGCAGCAAACTAGCGGGAGGTTCGAACACCGGGGAGCTGTTTTTT
TRBV4-1	once	.	TRBJ2-1	CASSQDNYLGEQFF	TGCGCCAGCAGCCAAGATAACTACCTGGGTGAGCAGTTCTTC
TRBV9	.	TRBD1	TRBJ1-4	CASSSRTGNGGEKLFF	TGTGCCAGCAGCTCCCGGACAGGAAATGGCGGGGAAAAACTGTTTTTT
TRBV6-5	once	.	TRBJ1-5	CASSTKGKGGQPQHF	TGTGCCAGCAGTACGAAGGGTAAGGGAGGCCAGCCCCAGCATTTT
TRBV27	.	.	TRBJ1-3	CASSLPNTRSPGNTIYF	TGTGCCAGCAGTTTACCTAATACCCGGAGCCCTGGAAACACCATATATTTT
TRBV4-3	.	.	TRBJ1-1	CASSQAGNTEAFF	TGCGCCAGCAGCCAAGCGGGGAACACTGAAGCTTTCTTT
TRBV5-8	.	TRBD2	TRBJ2-1	CASSTVAGYNEQFF	TGTGCCAGCAGCACTGTAGCGGGGTACAATGAGCAGTTCTTC
TRBV4-2	once	.	TRBJ2-2	CASSQDRLANTGELFF	TGTGCCAGCAGCCAAGATCGGCTAGCTAACACCGGGGAGCTGTTTTTT
TRBV2	.	.	TRBJ2-3	CASSERLAYSTDTQYF	TGTGCCAGCAGTGAACGCCTAGCGTACAGCACAGATACGCAGTATTTT
TRBV5-1	.	TRBD2	TRBJ2-5	CASKPAPGGGETQYF	TGCGCCAGCAAGCCAGCTCCGGGAGGGGGAGAGACCCAGTACTTC
TRBV2	.	TRBD1	TRBJ1-2	CASSPTGGNYGYTF	TGTGCCAGCAGCCCTACAGGGGGGAACTATGGCTACACCTTC
TRBV4-3	once	.	TRBJ2-3	CASSQEPVVTDTQYF	TGCGCCAGCAGCCAAGAACCAGTCGTCACAGATACGCAGTATTTT
TRBV4-1	.	.	TRBJ2-1	CASSQDTSGVYNEQFF	TGCGCCAGCAGCCAAGATACCAGCGGAGTCTACAATGAGCAGTTCTTC
TRBV11-2	once	TRBD1	TRBJ2-5	CASRPRGRQETQYF	TGTGCCAGCAGGCCCAGGGGGCGACAAGAGACCCAGTACTTC
TRBV11-3	.	TRBD2	TRBJ2-7	CASSMTSGNPEQYF	TGTGCCAGCAGCATGACTAGCGGGAACCCCGAGCAGTACTTC
TRBV19	.	.	TRBJ1-5	CASRRGSGRSNQPQHF	TGTGCCAGCAGAAGGGGCTCGGGTCGTAGCAATCAGCCCCAGCATTTT
TRBV7-7	.	.	TRBJ2-1	CASSSGSPSSYNEQFF	TGTGCTAGCAGCTCAGGCAGCCCTTCTTCCTACAATGAGCAGTTCTTC
TRBV6-1	.	.	TRBJ1-3	CASSVIGGSAGNTIYF	TGTGCCAGCAGTGTCATAGGGGGTTCCGCTGGAAACACCATATATTTT
TRBV27	.	.	TRBJ2-3	CASSSPRGRFTDTQYF	TGTGCCAGCAGTTCTCCCCGGGGAAGGTTCACAGATACGCAGTATTTT
TRBV4-3	.	TRBD2	TRBJ2-7	CASSRSLAGDGEQYF	TGCGCCAGCAGCCGGTCCCTGGCGGGAGACGGAGAGCAGTACTTC
TRBV9	few	.	TRBJ2-7	CASSVLSSSYEQYF	TGTGCCAGCAGCGTGCTCTCGAGCTCCTACGAGCAGTACTTC
TRBV18	.	TRBD1	TRBJ2-1	CASSPGTGNEQFF	TGTGCCAGCTCACCAGGGACAGGGAATGAGCAGTTCTTC
TRBV27	.	.	TRBJ2-7	CASSFGGTYEQYF	TGTGCCAGCAGTTTCGGAGGAACCTACGAGCAGTACTTC
TRBV6-5	.	TRBD2	TRBJ2-1	CATTQGTSGSNEQFF	TGTGCCACCACCCAAGGGACTAGCGGGAGCAATGAGCAGTTCTTC
TRBV27	.	TRBD1	TRBJ1-2	CATSTGGYGYTF	TGTGCCACTTCGACAGGGGGCTATGGCTACACCTTC
TRBV11-2	.	TRBD2	TRBJ2-1	CASSYYAGVEQFF	TGTGCCAGCAGCTACTATGCGGGAGTTGAGCAGTTCTTC
TRBV5-1	.	TRBD1	TRBJ1-1	CASSRRTGTTEAFF	TGCGCCAGCAGCCGACGGACAGGGACCACTGAAGCTTTCTTT
TRBV18	.	TRBD1	TRBJ2-1	CASSPTGQGHNEQFF	TGTGCCAGCTCACCAACGGGACAGGGCCACAATGAGCAGTTCTTC